In its sample, the clone carrying this T cell receptor beta chain was seen many times. Trimming removed 8 bases at V and 1 base at J, with 11 bases between. Germline V gives CDR1 ENHRY, CDR2 SYGVKD. This CDR3 spans 13 amino acids. These data come from a study of response to subunit inactivated influenza vaccine. Each CDR3 protein gets one entry after TCRdb re-called the RT-PCR reads with MiXCR. The sample records around 490,000 distinct CDR3 sequences, approximately 7.7% being singletons. V gene TRBV10-3 combines with J gene TRBJ1-1, with D possibly TRBD1 on 6 matching bases. The source material was PBMCs from blood, sampled less than 30 months after vaccination. The TCR sequence derives from a man aged 50 to 69 who received an inactivated influenza vaccine. The CDR3 loop reads CAIGGGKNTEAFF. As DNA, the CDR3 is TGTGCCATCGGGGGCGGTAAGAACACTGAAGCTTTCTTT.